Below are 5 T cell receptor beta chains sequenced from a single sample in a study of shared clonotypes between healthy human individuals. Method: immunoSEQ multiplex PCR; TCRdb's copy keeps in-frame clones and lacks some. The sample lists fewer than 100,000 clones; roughly 69% were seen once. Sample: memory CD8+ T cells sorted from blood. Regarding subset: CD45RO+ cells pooled with CCR7-negative TemRA cells. The receptors shown here come from a man aged 25 to 40 in good health.

The chain recombines TRBV6-6 with TRBJ1-1; D unclear. The V end lost 2 bases, the J end lost 0 bases, and 10 bases lay between the germline ends. This CDR3 region has 15 residues. The germline CDR1 and CDR2 sequences are MNHNY and SVGAGI (reference sequence). The CDR3 here is CASSYNAGLNTEAFF. CDR3 DNA: TGTGCCAGCAGTTACAACGCGGGCTTGAACACTGAAGCTTTCTTT.

The V call is TRBV6-4, the J call TRBJ2-1; no definite D call. CDR3 length: 13 amino acids. The germline V gene encodes CDR1 MRHNA and CDR2 SNTAGT. Deletions cut 2 bases from V and 9 bases from J, with 11 bases between. The chain's CDR3 is CASSDALGREQFF. The CDR3 DNA reads as TGTGCCAGCAGTGACGCTTTAGGGCGTGAGCAGTTCTTC.

The V call is TRBV9, the J call TRBJ1-5, with 9 bases aligning to TRBD1. V shed 4 bases, J shed 6 bases, and the junction held 8 bases outside the gene matches. Per the germline V gene, CDR1 is SGDLS and CDR2 is YYNGEE. The CDR3 totals 15 residues. CDR3 loop: CASSKGDREGQPQHF. The CDR3 DNA reads as TGTGCCAGCAGCAAGGGGGACAGGGAGGGTCAGCCCCAGCATTTT.

The rearrangement uses TRBV6-6 and TRBJ2-2; D is ambiguous. Trimming shortened V by 10 bases and J by 2 bases, and 17 bases separated the two germline ends. The germline V gene encodes CDR1 MNHNY and CDR2 SVGAGI (reference sequence). The CDR3 runs 15 residues. This CDR3 is CATRLLALNTGELFF. The CDR3 bases are TGTGCCACCCGTTTGTTGGCCCTTAACACCGGGGAGCTGTTTTTT.

This chain links TRBV9 with TRBJ2-1; 11 bases are a match to TRBD2. The CDR3 contains 16 residues. Germline trimming cut 4 bases from V and 0 bases from J; bases unmatched to any gene: 3. Germline CDR1 SGDLS, CDR2 YYNGEE. CDR3 DNA sequence: TGTGCCAGCAGCTCCGGACTAGCGGGCTCCTACAATGAGCAGTTCTTC. This sequence encodes CASSSGLAGSYNEQFF.